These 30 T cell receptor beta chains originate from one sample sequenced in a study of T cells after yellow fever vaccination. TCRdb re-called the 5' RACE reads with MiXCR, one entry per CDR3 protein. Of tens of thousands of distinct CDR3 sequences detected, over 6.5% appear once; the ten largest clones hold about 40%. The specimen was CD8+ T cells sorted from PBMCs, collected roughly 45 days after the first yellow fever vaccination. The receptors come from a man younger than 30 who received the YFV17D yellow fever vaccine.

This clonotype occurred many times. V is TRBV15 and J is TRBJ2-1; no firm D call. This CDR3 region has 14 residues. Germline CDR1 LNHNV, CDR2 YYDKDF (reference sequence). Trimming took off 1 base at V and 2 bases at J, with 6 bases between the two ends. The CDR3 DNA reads TGTGCCACCAGCAGAGGCCCTACCTACAATGAGCAGTTCTTC. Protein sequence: CATSRGPTYNEQFF.

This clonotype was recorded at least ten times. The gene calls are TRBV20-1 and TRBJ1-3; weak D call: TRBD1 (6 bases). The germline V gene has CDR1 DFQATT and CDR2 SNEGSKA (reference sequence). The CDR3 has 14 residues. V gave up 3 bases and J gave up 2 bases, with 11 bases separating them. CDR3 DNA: TGCAGTGCTAGCCCACAGGGACCTGGAAACACCATATATTTT. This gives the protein CSASPQGPGNTIYF.

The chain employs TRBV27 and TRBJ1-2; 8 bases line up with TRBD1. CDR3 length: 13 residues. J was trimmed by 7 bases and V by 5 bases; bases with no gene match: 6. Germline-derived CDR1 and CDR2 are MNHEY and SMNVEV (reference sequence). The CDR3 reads CASSIGTGAGYTF. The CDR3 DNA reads TGTGCCAGCAGTATCGGGACAGGAGCTGGCTACACCTTC.

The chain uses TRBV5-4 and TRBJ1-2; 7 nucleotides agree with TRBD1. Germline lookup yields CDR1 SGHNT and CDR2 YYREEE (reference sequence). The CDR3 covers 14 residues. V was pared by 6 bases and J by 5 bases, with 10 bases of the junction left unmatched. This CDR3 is CASKEQGFRYGYTF. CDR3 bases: TGTGCCAGCAAAGAACAGGGGTTTCGATATGGCTACACCTTC. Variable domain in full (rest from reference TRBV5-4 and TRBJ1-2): ETGVTQSPTHLIKTRGQQVTLRCSSQSGHNTVSWYQQALGQGPQFIFQYYREEENGRGNFPPRFSGLQFPNYSSELNVNALELDDSALYLCASKEQGFRYGYTFGSGTRLTVV.

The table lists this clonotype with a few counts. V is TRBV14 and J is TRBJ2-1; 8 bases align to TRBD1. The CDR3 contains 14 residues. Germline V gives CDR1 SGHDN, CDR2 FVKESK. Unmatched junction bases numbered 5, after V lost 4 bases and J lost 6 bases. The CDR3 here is CASSPRTGTNEQFF. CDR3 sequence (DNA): TGTGCCAGCAGCCCTCGGACAGGGACCAATGAGCAGTTCTTC.

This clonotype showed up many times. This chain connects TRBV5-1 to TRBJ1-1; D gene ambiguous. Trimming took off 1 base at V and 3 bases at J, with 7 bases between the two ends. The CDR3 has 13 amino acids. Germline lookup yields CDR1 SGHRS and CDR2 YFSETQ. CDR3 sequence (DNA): TGCGCCAGCAGCTTGTGGGGTGACACTGAAGCTTTCTTT. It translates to CASSLWGDTEAFF.

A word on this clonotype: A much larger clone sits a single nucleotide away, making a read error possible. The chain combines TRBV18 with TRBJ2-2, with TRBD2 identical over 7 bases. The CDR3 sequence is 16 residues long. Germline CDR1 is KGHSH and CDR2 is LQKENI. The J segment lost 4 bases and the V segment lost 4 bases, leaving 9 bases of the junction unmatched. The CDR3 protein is CASSHLFGEGTGELFF. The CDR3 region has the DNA TGTGCCAGCTCACATCTCTTCGGGGAGGGCACCGGGGAGCTGTTTTTT.

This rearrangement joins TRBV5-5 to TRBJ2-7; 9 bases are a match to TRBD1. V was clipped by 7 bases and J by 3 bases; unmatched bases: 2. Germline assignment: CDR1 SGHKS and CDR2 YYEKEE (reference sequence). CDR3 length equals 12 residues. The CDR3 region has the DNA TGTGCCAGCGGACAGGGGAACTACGAGCAGTACGTC. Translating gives CASGQGNYEQYV.

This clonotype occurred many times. DNA for the CDR3: TGCGCCAGCAGCCGCGCAGCGGGGGACACCGGGGAGCTGTTTTTT. It translates to CASSRAAGDTGELFF. The chain recombines TRBV4-3 with TRBJ2-2, with 8 positions matching TRBD2. V dropped 4 bases and J dropped 3; count of bases not matched to a gene: 4. CDR1 is LGHNA and CDR2 is YSLEER in the germline V gene. The length of the CDR3 is 15 residues.

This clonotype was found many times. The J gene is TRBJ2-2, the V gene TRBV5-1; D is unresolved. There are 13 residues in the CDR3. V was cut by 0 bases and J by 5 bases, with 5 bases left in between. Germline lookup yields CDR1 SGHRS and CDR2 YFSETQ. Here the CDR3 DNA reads TGCGCCAGCAGCTTGGTAGGGACCGGGGAGCTGTTTTTT. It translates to CASSLVGTGELFF.

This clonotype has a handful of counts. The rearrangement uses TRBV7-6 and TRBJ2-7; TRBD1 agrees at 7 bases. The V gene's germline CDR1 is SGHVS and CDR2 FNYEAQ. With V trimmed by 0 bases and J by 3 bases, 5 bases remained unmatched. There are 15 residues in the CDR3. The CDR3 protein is CASSLALGQLYEQYF. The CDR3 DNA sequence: TGTGCCAGCAGCTTAGCCCTGGGACAGCTCTACGAGCAGTACTTC.

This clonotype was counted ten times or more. CDR3 sequence reads: CASSTPGGQGRIEQFF. The CDR3 DNA sequence: TGTGCCAGCAGTACCCCCGGGGGACAGGGAAGAATTGAGCAGTTCTTC. This rearrangement joins TRBV28 to TRBJ2-1; 9 bases align to TRBD1. V was clipped by 5 bases and J by 9 bases; unmatched bases: 14. Germline CDR1 MDHEN, CDR2 SYDVKM. The CDR3 extends over 16 amino acids.

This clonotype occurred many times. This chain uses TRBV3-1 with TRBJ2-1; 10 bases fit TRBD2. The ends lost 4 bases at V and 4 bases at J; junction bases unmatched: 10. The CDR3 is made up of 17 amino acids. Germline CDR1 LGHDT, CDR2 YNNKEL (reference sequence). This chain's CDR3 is CASSLRSGTSEYNEQFF. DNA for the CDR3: TGTGCCAGCAGCCTCCGTTCGGGGACTAGCGAGTACAATGAGCAGTTCTTC.

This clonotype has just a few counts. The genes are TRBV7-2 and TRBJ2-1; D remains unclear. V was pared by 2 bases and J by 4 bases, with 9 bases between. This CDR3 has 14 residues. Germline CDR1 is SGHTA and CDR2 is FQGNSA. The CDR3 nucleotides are TGTGCCAGCAGCTTACTACTCCTATACAATGAGCAGTTCTTC. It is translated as CASSLLLLYNEQFF. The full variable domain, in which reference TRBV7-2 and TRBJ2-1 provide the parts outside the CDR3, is GAGVSQSPSNKVTEKGKDVELRCDPISGHTALYWYRQSLGQGLEFLIYFQGNSAPDKSGLPSDRFSAERTGGSVSTLTIQRTQQEDSAVYLCASSLLLLYNEQFFGPGTRLTVL.

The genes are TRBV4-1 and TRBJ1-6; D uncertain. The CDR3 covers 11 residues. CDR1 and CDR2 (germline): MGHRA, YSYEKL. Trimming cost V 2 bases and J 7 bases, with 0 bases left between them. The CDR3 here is CASSQNSPLHF. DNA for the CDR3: TGCGCCAGCAGCCAAAATTCACCCCTCCACTTT.

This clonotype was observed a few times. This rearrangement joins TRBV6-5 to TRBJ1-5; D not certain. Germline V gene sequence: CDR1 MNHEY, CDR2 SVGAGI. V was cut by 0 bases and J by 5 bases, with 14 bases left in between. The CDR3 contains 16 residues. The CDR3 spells CASSYSRVPPYQPQHF. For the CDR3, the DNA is TGTGCCAGCAGTTACTCGCGGGTTCCGCCATATCAGCCCCAGCATTTT.

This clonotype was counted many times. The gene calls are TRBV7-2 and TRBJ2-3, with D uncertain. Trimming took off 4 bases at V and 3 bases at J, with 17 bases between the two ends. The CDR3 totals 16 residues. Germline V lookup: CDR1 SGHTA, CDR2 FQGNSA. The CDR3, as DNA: TGTGCCAGCAGCTACCTAGACCTAGTTAGTACAGATACGCAGTATTTT. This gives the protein CASSYLDLVSTDTQYF.

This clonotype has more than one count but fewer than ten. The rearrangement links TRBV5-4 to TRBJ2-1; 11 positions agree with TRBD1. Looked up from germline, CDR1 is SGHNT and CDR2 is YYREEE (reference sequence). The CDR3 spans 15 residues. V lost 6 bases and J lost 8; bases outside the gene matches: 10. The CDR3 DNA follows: TGTGCCAGCACCCAGCCCGGGACAGGGGGGGATGAGCAGTTCTTC. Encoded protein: CASTQPGTGGDEQFF.

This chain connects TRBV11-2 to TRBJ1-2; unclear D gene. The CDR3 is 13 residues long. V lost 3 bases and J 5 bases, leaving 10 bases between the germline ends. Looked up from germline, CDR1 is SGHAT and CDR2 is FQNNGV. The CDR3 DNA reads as TGTGCCAGCAGCTTCGGACGGAATTATGGCTACACCTTC. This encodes CASSFGRNYGYTF.

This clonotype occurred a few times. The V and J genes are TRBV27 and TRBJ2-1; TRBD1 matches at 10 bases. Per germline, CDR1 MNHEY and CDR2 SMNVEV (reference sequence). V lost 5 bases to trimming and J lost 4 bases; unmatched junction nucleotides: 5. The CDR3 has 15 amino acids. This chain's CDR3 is CASSVGQGGYNEQFF. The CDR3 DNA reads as TGTGCCAGCAGTGTAGGACAGGGGGGATACAATGAGCAGTTCTTC.

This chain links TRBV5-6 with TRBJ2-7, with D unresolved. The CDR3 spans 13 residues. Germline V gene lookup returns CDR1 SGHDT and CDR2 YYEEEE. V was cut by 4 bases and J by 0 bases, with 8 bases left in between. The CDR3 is CASSGVDSYEQYV. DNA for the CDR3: TGTGCCAGCAGCGGGGTAGACTCCTACGAGCAGTACGTC.

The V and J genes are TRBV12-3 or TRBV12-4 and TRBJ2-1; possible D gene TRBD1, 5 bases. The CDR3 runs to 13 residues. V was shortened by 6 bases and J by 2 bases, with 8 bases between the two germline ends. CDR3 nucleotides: TGTGCCAGCAGCGACAGACCCTACAATGAGCAGTTCTTC. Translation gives CASSDRPYNEQFF.

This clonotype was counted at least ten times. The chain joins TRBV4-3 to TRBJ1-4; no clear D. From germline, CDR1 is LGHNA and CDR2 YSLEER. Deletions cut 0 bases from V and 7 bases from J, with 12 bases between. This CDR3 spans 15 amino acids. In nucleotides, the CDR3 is TGCGCCAGCAGCCAAGATGGTGCGGGTTTTGAAAAACTGTTTTTT. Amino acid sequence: CASSQDGAGFEKLFF.

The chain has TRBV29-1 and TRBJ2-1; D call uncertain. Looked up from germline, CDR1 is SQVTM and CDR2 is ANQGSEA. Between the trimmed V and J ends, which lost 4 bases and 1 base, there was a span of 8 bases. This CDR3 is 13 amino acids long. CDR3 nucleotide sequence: TGCAGCGTTGTTACAGCTTCCTACAATGAGCAGTTCTTC. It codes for CSVVTASYNEQFF.

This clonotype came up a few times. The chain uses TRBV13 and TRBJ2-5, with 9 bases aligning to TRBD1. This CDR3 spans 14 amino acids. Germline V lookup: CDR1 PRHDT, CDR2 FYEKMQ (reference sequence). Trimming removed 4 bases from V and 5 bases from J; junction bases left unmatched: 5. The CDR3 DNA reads TGTGCCAGCAGCTGGGGACAGGGTAGTGAGACCCAGTACTTC. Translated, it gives CASSWGQGSETQYF.

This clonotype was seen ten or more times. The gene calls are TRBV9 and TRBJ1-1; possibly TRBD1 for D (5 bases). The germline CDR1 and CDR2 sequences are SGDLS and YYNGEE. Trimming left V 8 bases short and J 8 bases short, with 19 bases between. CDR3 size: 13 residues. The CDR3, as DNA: TGTGCCAGTCAACAGCTCCAGGGTCAGGAAGCTTTCTTT. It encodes CASQQLQGQEAFF.

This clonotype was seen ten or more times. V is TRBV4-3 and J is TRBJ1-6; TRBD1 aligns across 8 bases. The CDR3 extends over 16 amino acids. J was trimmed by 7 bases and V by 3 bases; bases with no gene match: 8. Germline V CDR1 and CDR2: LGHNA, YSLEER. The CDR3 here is CASSHLPTGGNSPLHF. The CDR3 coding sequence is TGCGCCAGCAGCCACCTACCAACAGGGGGAAATTCACCCCTCCACTTT.

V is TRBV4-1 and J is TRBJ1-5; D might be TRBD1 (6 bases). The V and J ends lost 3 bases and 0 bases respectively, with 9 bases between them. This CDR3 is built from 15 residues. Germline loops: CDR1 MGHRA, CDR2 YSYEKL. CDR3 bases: TGCGCCAGCAGCCACCGACAGGTTAGCAATCAGCCCCAGCATTTT. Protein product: CASSHRQVSNQPQHF.

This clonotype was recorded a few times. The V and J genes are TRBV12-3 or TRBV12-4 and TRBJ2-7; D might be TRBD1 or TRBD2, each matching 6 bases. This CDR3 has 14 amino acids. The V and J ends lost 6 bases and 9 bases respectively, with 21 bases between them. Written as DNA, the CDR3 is TGTGCCAGCAGCCTACAGGGAGGTCCCCACTGGCAGTACTTC. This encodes CASSLQGGPHWQYF.

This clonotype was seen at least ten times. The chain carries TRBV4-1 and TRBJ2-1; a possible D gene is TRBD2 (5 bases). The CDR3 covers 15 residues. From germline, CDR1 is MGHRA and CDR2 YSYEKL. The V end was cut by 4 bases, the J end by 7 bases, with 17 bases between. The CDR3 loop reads CASSPGTAGLNEQFF. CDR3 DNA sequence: TGCGCCAGCAGCCCGGGCACGGCGGGCCTGAATGAGCAGTTCTTC.